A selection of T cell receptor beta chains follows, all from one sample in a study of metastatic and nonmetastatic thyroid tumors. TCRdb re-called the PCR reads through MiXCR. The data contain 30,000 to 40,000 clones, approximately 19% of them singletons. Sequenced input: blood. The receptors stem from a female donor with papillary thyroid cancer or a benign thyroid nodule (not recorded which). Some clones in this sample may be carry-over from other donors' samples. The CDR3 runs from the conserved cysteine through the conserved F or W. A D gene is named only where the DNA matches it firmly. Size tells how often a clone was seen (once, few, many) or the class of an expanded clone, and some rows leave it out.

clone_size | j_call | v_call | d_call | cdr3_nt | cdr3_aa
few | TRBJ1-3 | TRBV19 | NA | TGTGCCAGTAGTACCCTGTTGGTCTCTGGAAACACCATATATTTT | CASSTLLVSGNTIYF
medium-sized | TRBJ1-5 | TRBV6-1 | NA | TGTGCCAGCAGGGGCCCGGGACACGACAATCAGCCCCAGCATTTT | CASRGPGHDNQPQHF
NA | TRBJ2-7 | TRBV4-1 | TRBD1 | TGCGCCAGCAGGCCGACAGGGGGGAGAGAGCAGTACTTC | CASRPTGGREQYF
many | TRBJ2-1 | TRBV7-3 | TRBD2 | TGTGCCAGCAGCTTAAGCGGGAGCTCCTACAATGAGCAGTTCTTC | CASSLSGSSYNEQFF
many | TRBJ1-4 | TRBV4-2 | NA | TGTGCCAGCAGCTTCGAGGGGGGGGATAATGAAAAACTGTTTTTT | CASSFEGGDNEKLFF
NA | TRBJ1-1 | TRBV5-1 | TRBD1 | TGCGCCAGCGGCCGGGACAGGGGAATGAACACTGAAGCTTTCTTT | CASGRDRGMNTEAFF
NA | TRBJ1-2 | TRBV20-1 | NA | TGCAGTGCTCACACAGGTCTCTATGGCTACACCTTC | CSAHTGLYGYTF
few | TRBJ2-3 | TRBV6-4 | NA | TGTGCCAGCAGTGACTCGGTCACAGATACGCAGTATTTT | CASSDSVTDTQYF
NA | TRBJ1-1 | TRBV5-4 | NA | TGTGCCAGCGGCGGAGTAAAGGGTGGGACTGAAGCTTTCTTT | CASGGVKGGTEAFF
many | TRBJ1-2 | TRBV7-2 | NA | TGTGCCAGCAGCACCCGAATTGGGGGGTATGGCTACACCTTC | CASSTRIGGYGYTF
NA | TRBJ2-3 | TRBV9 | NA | TGTGCCAGCAGCGTAGAGGGGACACCCCATGAGGTGACAGATACGCAGTATTTT | CASSVEGTPHEVTDTQYF
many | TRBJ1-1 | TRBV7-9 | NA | TGTGCCAGCAGCCCAAACGGAGGGAGTAGCACTGAAGCTTTCTTT | CASSPNGGSSTEAFF
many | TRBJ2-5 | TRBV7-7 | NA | TGTGCCCTGGGGAAGGGTTCGTTATCCTACCAAGAGGCCCAGTACTTC | CALGKGSLSYQEAQYF
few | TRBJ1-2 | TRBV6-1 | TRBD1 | TGTGCCATCCTGCCGGGACAGGGGGCCTATGGCTACACCTTC | CAILPGQGAYGYTF
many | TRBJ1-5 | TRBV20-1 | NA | TGCAGTGCTGGCAGACTAAATCAGCCCCAGCATTTT | CSAGRLNQPQHF
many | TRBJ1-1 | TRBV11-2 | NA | TGTGCCAGCAGCCCCGGGGACACTGAAGCTTTCTTT | CASSPGDTEAFF
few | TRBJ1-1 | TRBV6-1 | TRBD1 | TGTGCCAGCAGTCTCCGGACAGGGGCTGAAGCTTTCTTT | CASSLRTGAEAFF
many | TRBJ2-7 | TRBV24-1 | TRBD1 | TGTGCCACCAGTGATCCCCGACAGGGAGCCTACGAGCAGTACTTC | CATSDPRQGAYEQYF
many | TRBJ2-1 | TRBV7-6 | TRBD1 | TGTGCCAGCCGGGACAGGGGTTACAATGAGCAGTTCTTC | CASRDRGYNEQFF
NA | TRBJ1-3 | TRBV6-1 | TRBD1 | TGTGCCAGCAGTGGACAGGGGTCGGGAAACACCATATATTTT | CASSGQGSGNTIYF
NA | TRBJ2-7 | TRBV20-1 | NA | TGCAGTGCTAGAGATAGCCTTGGTGGGGCCTTCTCCTACGAGCAGTACTTC | CSARDSLGGAFSYEQYF
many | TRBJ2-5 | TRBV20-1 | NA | TGCAGTGCTAGTACAGCGTTTGAGACCCAGTACTTC | CSASTAFETQYF
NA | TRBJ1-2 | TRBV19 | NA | TGTGCCAGTAGTGCCCACGACACGCCTAACTATGGCTACACCTTC | CASSAHDTPNYGYTF